Following are 9 T cell receptor beta chains from one sample sequenced in a study of T cell responses to AZD1222 COVID-19 vaccine. Data came from immunoSEQ multiplex PCR; TCRdb stores just in-frame clones and leaves some out. The sample shows some 110,000 clones, 88% of them seen only once. The sample in question was peripheral blood, obtained 28 days after the second AZD1222 dose. All receptors come from an adult who received the AZD1222 COVID-19 vaccine.

The chain carries TRBV6-4 and TRBJ2-6; D remains unclear. Germline assignment: CDR1 MRHNA and CDR2 SNTAGT. Trimming pared 0 bases from V and 3 bases from J, leaving 0 bases between. The CDR3 is made up of 13 amino acids. The CDR3 spells CASSDSGANVLTF. The CDR3 DNA reads as TGTGCCAGCAGTGACTCTGGGGCCAACGTCCTGACTTTC.

The chain employs TRBV4-3 and TRBJ1-2; D unclear. Germline CDR1 and CDR2: LGHNA and YSLEER. The CDR3 is made up of 14 amino acids. The V end was cut by 0 bases, the J end by 7 bases, with 12 bases between. CDR3 loop: CASSQDLGMSGYTF. The DNA for the CDR3 is TGCGCCAGCAGCCAAGATCTGGGGATGAGTGGCTACACCTTC.

This clone has a single count. V gene TRBV7-2 combines with J gene TRBJ2-4, with 9 bases matching TRBD2. CDR1 is SGHTA and CDR2 is FQGNSA in the germline V gene. V shed 3 bases and J 3 bases; nucleotides not matched to a gene: 9. The CDR3 sequence is 17 residues long. In DNA, the CDR3 is TGTGCCAGCAGCTTCGCGGGGGGGGGCGCCGGCAAAAACATTCAGTACTTC. It encodes CASSFAGGGAGKNIQYF.

The chain employs TRBV7-2 and TRBJ2-2; D is uncertain. CDR3 length equals 17 residues. Germline V gives CDR1 SGHTA, CDR2 FQGNSA. V was pared by 1 base and J by 5 bases, with 17 bases between. The CDR3 coding sequence is TGTGCCAGCAGCTTAGTTCGGCTAGTTGGTAATACCGGGGAGCTGTTTTTT. Its translation: CASSLVRLVGNTGELFF.

The V call is TRBV10-3, the J call TRBJ1-5; TRBD1 matches 7 bases. CDR3 length: 15 amino acids. The germline V gene encodes CDR1 ENHRY and CDR2 SYGVKD. V shed 4 bases, J shed 7 bases, and the junction held 10 bases outside the gene matches. The CDR3 loop reads CAISGVDREKQPQHF. The CDR3, as DNA: TGTGCCATCAGTGGGGTAGACAGGGAAAAACAGCCCCAGCATTTT.

The rearrangement uses TRBV18 and TRBJ1-4; 7 nucleotides match TRBD1. The V gene end was trimmed by 6 bases and the J gene end by 5 bases; junction bases not matched to a gene: 6. Germline CDR1 KGHSH, CDR2 LQKENI. The CDR3 runs to 14 residues. Here the CDR3 DNA reads TGTGCCAGCTCTGGGGACAGAAACAATGAAAAACTGTTTTTT. Its protein is CASSGDRNNEKLFF.

CDR3 amino acids: CASSLGSGPLTF. The CDR3 DNA sequence: TGTGCCAGCAGTTTGGGCAGCGGTCCCCTCACCTTC. This chain joins TRBV27 and TRBJ1-2; D not resolved. The V end was cut by 3 bases, the J end by 13 bases, with 15 bases between. From germline, CDR1 is MNHEY and CDR2 SMNVEV (reference sequence). The CDR3 is 12 amino acids.

The V and J genes are TRBV5-1 and TRBJ1-4, with D perhaps TRBD1 (5 bases). The CDR3 is made up of 17 amino acids. Between the trimmed V and J ends, which lost 0 bases and 0 bases, there was a span of 12 bases. CDR1 and CDR2 (germline): SGHRS, YFSETQ. The CDR3 loop reads CASSLEMGVATNEKLFF. In DNA form, the CDR3 reads TGCGCCAGCAGCTTGGAGATGGGGGTAGCAACTAATGAAAAACTGTTTTTT.

This clone was seen more than once but under ten times. The chain is built from TRBV9 and TRBJ2-5; the match to TRBD2 covers 7 bases. The CDR3 covers 15 residues. CDR1 SGDLS and CDR2 YYNGEE come from the germline V gene. The ends lost 4 bases at V and 5 bases at J; junction bases unmatched: 11. DNA of the CDR3: TGTGCCAGCAGCTACGGGACTACCTCCCGGGAGACCCAGTACTTC. Residues: CASSYGTTSRETQYF.